This TCR beta chain appears in the sequencing data of a study of T cells after yellow fever vaccination. Study-wide points: It was a small share of clonotypes that appeared in both CD4 and CD8 compartments.

TCRdb processed the 5' RACE reads anew with MiXCR; each CDR3 protein has one entry. The profile shows about 330,000 distinct CDR3 sequences, roughly 4% of them singletons. V lost 2 bases, J lost 7 bases, and 5 bases stayed unmatched. Germline-derived CDR1 and CDR2 are MNHEY and SVGAGI. This CDR3 has 15 amino acids. The table lists this clonotype with many counts. Its matching antigen is unknown. The chain has TRBV6-5 and TRBJ2-1, with 10 bases matching TRBD2. The origin of this receptor is a man aged 18-30 years who received the YFV17D yellow fever vaccine. Sequenced material: PBMCs, taken 5 days after the yellow fever booster vaccination. The chain's CDR3 is CASSYESGGVNEQFF. CDR3 in DNA: TGTGCCAGCAGTTACGAGAGCGGGGGGGTAAATGAGCAGTTCTTC.